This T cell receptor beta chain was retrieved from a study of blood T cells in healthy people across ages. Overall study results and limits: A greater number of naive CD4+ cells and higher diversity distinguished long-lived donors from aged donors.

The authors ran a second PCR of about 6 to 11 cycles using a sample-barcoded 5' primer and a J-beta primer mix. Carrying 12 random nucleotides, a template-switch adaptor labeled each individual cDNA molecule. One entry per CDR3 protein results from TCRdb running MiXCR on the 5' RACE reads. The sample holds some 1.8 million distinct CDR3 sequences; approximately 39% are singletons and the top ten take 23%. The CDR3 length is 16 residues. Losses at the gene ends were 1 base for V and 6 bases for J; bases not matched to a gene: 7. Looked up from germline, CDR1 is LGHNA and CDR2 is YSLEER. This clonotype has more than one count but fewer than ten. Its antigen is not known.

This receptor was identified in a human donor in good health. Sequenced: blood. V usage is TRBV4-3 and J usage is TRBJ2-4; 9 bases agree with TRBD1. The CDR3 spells CASSQVGQGGGNIQYF. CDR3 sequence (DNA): TGCGCCAGCAGCCAAGTGGGACAGGGTGGGGGAAACATTCAGTACTTC.